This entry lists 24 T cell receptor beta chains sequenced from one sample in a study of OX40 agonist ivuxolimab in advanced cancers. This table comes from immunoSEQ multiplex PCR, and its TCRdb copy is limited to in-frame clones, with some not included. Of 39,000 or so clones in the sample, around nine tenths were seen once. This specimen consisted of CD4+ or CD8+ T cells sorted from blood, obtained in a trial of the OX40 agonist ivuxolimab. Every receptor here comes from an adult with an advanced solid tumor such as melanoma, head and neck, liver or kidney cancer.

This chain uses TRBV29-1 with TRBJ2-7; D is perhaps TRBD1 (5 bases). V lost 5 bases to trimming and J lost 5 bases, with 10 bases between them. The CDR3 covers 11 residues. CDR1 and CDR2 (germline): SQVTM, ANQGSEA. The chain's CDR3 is CSVQGNNEQYF. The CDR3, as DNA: TGCAGCGTTCAGGGTAACAACGAGCAGTACTTC.

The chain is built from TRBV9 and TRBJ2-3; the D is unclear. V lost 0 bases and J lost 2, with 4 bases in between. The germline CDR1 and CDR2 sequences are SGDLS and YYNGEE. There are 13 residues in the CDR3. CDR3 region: CASSVGHTDTQYF. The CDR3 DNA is TGTGCCAGCAGCGTAGGCCACACAGATACGCAGTATTTT.

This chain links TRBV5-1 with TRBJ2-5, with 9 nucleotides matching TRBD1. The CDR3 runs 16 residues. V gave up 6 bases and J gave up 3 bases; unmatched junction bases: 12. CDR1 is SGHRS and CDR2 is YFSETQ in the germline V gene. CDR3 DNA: TGCGCCAGCAAAACAGGGGGCGCGGGGTTAAAAGAGACCCAGTACTTC. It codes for CASKTGGAGLKETQYF. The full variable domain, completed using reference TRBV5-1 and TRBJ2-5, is KAGVTQTPRYLIKTRGQQVTLSCSPISGHRSVSWYQQTPGQGLQFLFEYFSETQRNKGNFPGRFSGRQFSNSRSEMNVSTLELGDSALYLCASKTGGAGLKETQYFGPGTRLLVL.

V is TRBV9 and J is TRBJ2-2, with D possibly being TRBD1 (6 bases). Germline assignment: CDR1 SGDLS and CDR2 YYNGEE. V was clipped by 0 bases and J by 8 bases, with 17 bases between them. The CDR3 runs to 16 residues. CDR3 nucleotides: TGTGCCAGCAGCGTAGGGACTCCCAGGGGCATTGGGGAGCTGTTTTTT. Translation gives CASSVGTPRGIGELFF.

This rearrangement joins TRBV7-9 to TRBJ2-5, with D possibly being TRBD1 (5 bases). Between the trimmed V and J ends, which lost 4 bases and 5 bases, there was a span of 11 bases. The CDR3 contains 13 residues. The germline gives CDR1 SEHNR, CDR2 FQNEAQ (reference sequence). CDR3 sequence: CASSSQAGETQYF. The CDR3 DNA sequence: TGTGCCAGCAGCTCACAGGCAGGCGAGACCCAGTACTTC.

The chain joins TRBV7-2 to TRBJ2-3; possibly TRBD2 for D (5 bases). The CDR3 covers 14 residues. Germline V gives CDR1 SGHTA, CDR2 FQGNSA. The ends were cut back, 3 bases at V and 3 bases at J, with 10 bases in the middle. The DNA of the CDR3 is TGTGCCAGCAGCTTGGCCGGGGTTACAGATACGCAGTATTTT. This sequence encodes CASSLAGVTDTQYF.

The CDR3 bases are TGTGCCAGTAGTCCCACTAGCGGGGTACAAGAGACCCAGTACTTC. It translates to CASSPTSGVQETQYF. The chain employs TRBV19 and TRBJ2-5; TRBD2 agrees at 10 bases. After removal of 5 bases from V and 2 bases from J, the junction contained 5 bases not matched to a gene. The CDR3 covers 15 residues. Germline-derived CDR1 and CDR2 are LNHDA and SQIVND (reference sequence).

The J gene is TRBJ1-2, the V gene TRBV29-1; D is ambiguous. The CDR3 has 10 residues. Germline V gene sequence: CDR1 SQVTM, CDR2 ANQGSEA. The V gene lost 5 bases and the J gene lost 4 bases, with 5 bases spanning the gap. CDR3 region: CSVYSYGYTF. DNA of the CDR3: TGCAGCGTTTACAGCTATGGCTACACCTTC.

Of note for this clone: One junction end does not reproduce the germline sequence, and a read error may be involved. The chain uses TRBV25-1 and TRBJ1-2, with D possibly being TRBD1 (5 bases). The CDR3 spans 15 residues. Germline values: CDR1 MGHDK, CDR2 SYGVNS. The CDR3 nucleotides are TGTGCCAGCAGTGGGGGCCTGACAGCGGCGTATGGGTACACCTTC. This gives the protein CASSGGLTAAYGYTF.

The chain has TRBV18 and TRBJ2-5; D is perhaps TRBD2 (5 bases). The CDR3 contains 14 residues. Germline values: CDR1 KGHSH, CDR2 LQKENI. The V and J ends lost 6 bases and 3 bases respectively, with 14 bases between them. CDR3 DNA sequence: TGTGCCAGCTCTCCAGGTACGGGGAAAGAGACCCAGTACTTC. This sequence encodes CASSPGTGKETQYF.

CDR3 nucleotide sequence: TGTGCCAGCAGCTTGGAGTTTGCATCTTCCTACGAGCAGTACTTC. Residues: CASSLEFASSYEQYF. The gene calls are TRBV5-8 and TRBJ2-7; D is ambiguous. The CDR3 runs to 15 residues. The V end lost 0 bases, the J end lost 1 base, and 11 bases lay between the germline ends. Germline lookup yields CDR1 SGHTS and CDR2 YDEGEE.

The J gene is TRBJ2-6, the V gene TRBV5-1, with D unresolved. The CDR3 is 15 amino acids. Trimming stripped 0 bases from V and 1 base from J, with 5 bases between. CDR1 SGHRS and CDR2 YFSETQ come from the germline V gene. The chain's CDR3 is CASSLAPSGANVLTF. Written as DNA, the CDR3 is TGCGCCAGCAGCTTGGCCCCGTCTGGGGCCAACGTCCTGACTTTC. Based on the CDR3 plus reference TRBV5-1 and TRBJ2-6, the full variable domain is KAGVTQTPRYLIKTRGQQVTLSCSPISGHRSVSWYQQTPGQGLQFLFEYFSETQRNKGNFPGRFSGRQFSNSRSEMNVSTLELGDSALYLCASSLAPSGANVLTFGAGSRLTVL.

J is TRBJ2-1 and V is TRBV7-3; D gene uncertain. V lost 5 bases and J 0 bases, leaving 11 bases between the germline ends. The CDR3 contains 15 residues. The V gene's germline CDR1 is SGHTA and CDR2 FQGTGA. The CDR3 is CASSPGSRSYNEQFF. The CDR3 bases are TGTGCCAGCAGCCCAGGATCCCGCTCCTACAATGAGCAGTTCTTC.

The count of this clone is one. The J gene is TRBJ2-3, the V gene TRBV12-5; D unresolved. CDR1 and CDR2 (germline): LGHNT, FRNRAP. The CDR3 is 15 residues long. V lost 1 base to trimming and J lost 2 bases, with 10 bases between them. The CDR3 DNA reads TGTGCTAGTGGTTTGGGGTCCGGAGACACAGATACGCAGTATTTT. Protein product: CASGLGSGDTDTQYF.

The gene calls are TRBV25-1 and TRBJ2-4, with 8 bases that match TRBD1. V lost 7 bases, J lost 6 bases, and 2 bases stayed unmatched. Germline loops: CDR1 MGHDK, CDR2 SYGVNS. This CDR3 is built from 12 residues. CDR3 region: CASTGQGNIQYF. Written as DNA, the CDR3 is TGTGCCAGCACCGGACAGGGAAACATTCAGTACTTC.

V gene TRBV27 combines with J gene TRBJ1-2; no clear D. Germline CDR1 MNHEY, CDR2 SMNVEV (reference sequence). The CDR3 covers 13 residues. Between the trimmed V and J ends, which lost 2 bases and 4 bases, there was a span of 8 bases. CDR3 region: CASSLMGSYGYTF. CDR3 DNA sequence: TGTGCCAGCAGTTTAATGGGCAGCTATGGCTACACCTTC.

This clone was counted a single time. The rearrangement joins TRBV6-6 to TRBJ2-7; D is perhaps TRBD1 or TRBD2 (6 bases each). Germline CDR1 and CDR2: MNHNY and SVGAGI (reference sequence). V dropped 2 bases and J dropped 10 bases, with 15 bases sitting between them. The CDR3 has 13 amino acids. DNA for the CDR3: TGTGCCAGCAGTTACGTGAGGGGGGTCGAACAGTACTTC. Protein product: CASSYVRGVEQYF.

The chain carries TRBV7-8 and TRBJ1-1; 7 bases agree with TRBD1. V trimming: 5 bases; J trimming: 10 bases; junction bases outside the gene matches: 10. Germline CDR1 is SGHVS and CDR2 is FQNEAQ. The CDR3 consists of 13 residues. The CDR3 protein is CASSKGTAQVAFF. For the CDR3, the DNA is TGTGCCAGCAGCAAAGGGACAGCCCAAGTAGCTTTCTTT. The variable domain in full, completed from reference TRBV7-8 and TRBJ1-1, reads GAGVSQSPRYKVAKRGQDVALRCDPISGHVSLFWYQQALGQGPEFLTYFQNEAQLDKSGLPSDRFFAERPEGSVSTLKIQRTQQEDSAVYLCASSKGTAQVAFFGQGTRLTVV.

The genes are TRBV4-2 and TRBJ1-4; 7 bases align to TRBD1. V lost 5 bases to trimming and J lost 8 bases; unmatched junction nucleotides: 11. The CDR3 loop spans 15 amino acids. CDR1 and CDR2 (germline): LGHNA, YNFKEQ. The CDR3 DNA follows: TGTGCCAGCAGCTCCAACAGGGGAATAGACGAAAAACTGTTTTTT. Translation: CASSSNRGIDEKLFF.

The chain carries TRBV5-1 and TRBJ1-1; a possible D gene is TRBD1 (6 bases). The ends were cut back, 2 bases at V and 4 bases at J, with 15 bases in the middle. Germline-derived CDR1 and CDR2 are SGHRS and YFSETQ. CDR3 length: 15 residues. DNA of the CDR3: TGCGCCAGCAGCTTATCTAATCGGGGGGCCACTGAAGCTTTCTTT. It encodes CASSLSNRGATEAFF.

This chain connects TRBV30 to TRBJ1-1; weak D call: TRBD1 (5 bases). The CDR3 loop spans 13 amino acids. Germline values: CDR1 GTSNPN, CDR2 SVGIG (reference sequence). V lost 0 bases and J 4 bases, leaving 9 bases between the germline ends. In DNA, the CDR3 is TGTGCCTGGAGTGTACACGGGGGCACTGAAGCTTTCTTT. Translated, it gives CAWSVHGGTEAFF. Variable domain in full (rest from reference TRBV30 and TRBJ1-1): SQTIHQWPATLVQPVGSPLSLECTVEGTSNPNLYWYRQAAGRGLQLLFYSVGIGQISSEVPQNLSASRPQDRQFILSSKKLLLSDSGFYLCAWSVHGGTEAFFGQGTRLTVV.

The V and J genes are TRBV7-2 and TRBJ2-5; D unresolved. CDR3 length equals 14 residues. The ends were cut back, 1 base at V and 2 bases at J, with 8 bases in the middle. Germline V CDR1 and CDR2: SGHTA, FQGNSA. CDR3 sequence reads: CASSLVGRQETQYF. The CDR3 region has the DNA TGTGCCAGCAGCTTAGTGGGCAGACAAGAGACCCAGTACTTC.

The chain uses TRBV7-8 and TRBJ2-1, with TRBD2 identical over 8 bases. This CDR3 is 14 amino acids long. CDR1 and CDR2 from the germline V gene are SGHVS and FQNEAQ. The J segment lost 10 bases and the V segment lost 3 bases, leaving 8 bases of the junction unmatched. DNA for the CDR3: TGTGCCAGCAGCTTTCGGCGGGGGGACGGCGAGCAGTTCTTC. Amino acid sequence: CASSFRRGDGEQFF. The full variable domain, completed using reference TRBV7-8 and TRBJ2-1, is GAGVSQSPRYKVAKRGQDVALRCDPISGHVSLFWYQQALGQGPEFLTYFQNEAQLDKSGLPSDRFFAERPEGSVSTLKIQRTQQEDSAVYLCASSFRRGDGEQFFGPGTRLTVL.

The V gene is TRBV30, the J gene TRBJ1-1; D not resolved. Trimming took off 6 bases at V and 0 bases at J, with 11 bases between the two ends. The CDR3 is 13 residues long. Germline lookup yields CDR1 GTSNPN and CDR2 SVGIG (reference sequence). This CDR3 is CACQPRLNTEAFF. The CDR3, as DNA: TGTGCCTGCCAACCCCGACTGAACACTGAAGCTTTCTTT.